The 2 T cell receptor beta chains listed next were all sequenced from one sample in a study of T cell responses to AZD1222 COVID-19 vaccine. Generated by immunoSEQ multiplex PCR, the TCRdb table keeps only in-frame clones and is missing some. The data contain some 100,000 clones, 88% of them singletons. Source: peripheral blood, taken on day 0 of AZD1222 vaccination. The receptor set was obtained from an adult in good health.

The chain joins TRBV7-6 to TRBJ2-1; 16 nucleotides line up with TRBD2. The CDR3 loop spans 22 amino acids. Germline V lookup: CDR1 SGHVS, CDR2 FNYEAQ. Unmatched junction bases numbered 12, after V lost 1 base and J lost 0 bases. The CDR3, as DNA: TGTGCCAGCAGCTTAGGGCTGATAGTGGGGACTAGCGGGAGGGGCTCCTACAATGAGCAGTTCTTC. It encodes CASSLGLIVGTSGRGSYNEQFF. Looking up the rest from reference TRBV7-6 and TRBJ2-1 gives the full variable domain: GAGVSQSPRYKVTKRGQDVALRCDPISGHVSLYWYRQALGQGPEFLTYFNYEAQQDKSGLPNDRFSAERPEGSISTLTIQRTEQRDSAMYRCASSLGLIVGTSGRGSYNEQFFGPGTRLTVL.

V and J are TRBV30 and TRBJ2-3; 9 bases match TRBD2. CDR3 length: 22 residues. Germline assignment: CDR1 GTSNPN and CDR2 SVGIG (reference sequence). V lost 0 bases to trimming and J lost 0 bases; unmatched junction nucleotides: 22. CDR3 sequence (DNA): TGTGCCTGGAGTGTAGGCAGGTTCACCACTAATACTAGCGGGCGAAGCACAGATACGCAGTATTTT. Translation gives CAWSVGRFTTNTSGRSTDTQYF.